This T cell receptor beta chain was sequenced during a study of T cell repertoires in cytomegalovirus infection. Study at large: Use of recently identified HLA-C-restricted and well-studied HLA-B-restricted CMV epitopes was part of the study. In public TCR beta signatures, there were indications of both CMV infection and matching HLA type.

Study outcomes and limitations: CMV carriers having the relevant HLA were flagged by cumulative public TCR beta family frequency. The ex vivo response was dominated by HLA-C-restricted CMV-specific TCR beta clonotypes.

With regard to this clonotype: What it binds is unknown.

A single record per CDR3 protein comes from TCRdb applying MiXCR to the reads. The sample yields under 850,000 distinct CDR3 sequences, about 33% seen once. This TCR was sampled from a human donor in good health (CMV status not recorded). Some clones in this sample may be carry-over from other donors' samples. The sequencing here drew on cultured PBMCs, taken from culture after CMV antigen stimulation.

CDR3 amino acids: CAISSATASKFYGYTF. In DNA form, the CDR3 reads TGTGCCATCAGTTCGGCGACAGCCTCAAAATTCTATGGCTACACCTTC. The V and J genes are TRBV10-3 and TRBJ1-2, with D possibly TRBD1 on 5 matching bases. V was cut by 5 bases and J by 4 bases, with 20 bases left in between. Germline loops: CDR1 ENHRY, CDR2 SYGVKD. The CDR3 contains 16 residues.